This T cell receptor beta chain was found in a study of T cells in Graves' hyperthyroidism and ophthalmopathy. Whole-study context: Sampling of peripheral blood happened at initial diagnosis, prior to any treatment.

PBMCs were derived from around 10 ml fresh peripheral blood. TCR beta CDR3 regions were amplified from RNA. HTBI primers were the set used in a first-round RT-PCR of the TCR CDR3. One entry per CDR3 protein results from TCRdb running MiXCR on the multiplex PCR reads. The table lists some 570,000 distinct CDR3 sequences, roughly 17% of them singletons, with 17% in the top ten. With V trimmed by 5 bases and J by 7 bases, 7 bases remained unmatched. CDR3 length equals 15 residues. Germline assignment: CDR1 SEHNR and CDR2 FQNEAQ (reference sequence). Sequencing was done on a sample of blood. This TCR was recovered from a woman aged 18-29 years with Graves' ophthalmopathy. The rearrangement uses TRBV7-9 and TRBJ1-6; 8 bases are shared with TRBD1. CDR3 nucleotide sequence: TGTGCCAGCAGCCAGGACAGGGCCGGCAATTCACCCCTCCACTTT. Amino acids: CASSQDRAGNSPLHF. Looking up the rest from reference TRBV7-9 and TRBJ1-6 gives the full variable domain: DTGVSQNPRHKITKRGQNVTFRCDPISEHNRLYWYRQTLGQGPEFLTYFQNEAQLEKSRLLSDRFSAERPKGSFSTLEIQRTEQGDSAMYLCASSQDRAGNSPLHFGNGTRLTVT.